The 4 T cell receptor beta chains reported below all come from one sample, sequenced in a study of patients and donors after allogeneic stem cell transplantation. TCRdb analysed the RT-PCR reads with MiXCR anew, one entry per CDR3 protein. The data contain 410,000 or so distinct CDR3 sequences, around 16% of them singletons. Specimen: blood, either unsorted or a sorted T cell fraction (not recorded which). The origin of the receptors is a human donor who was either an allogeneic HSCT recipient or a stem cell or donor lymphocyte infusion donor (not recorded which). It is not recorded whose cells these are; they may come from a transplant donor.

This clonotype has only a few counts. The rearrangement uses TRBV7-8 and TRBJ1-1; a weak D match, TRBD1 (5 bases). Germline V gives CDR1 SGHVS, CDR2 FQNEAQ. The CDR3 totals 12 residues. V dropped 6 bases and J dropped 6 bases, with 11 bases sitting between them. CDR3 coding DNA: TGTGCCAGCAGTAGCAGGGACCCTGAAGCTTTCTTT. Residues: CASSSRDPEAFF.

Many counts were recorded for this clonotype. This chain uses TRBV7-8 with TRBJ2-4; no clear D gene. Trimming shortened V by 1 base and J by 12 bases, and 13 bases separated the two germline ends. This CDR3 spans 13 amino acids. Looked up from germline, CDR1 is SGHVS and CDR2 is FQNEAQ. The CDR3 DNA reads TGTGCCAGCAGCTTAGTTGTTTACGGTAATCAGTACTTC. This encodes CASSLVVYGNQYF. The entire variable domain, with the rest obtained from reference TRBV7-8 and TRBJ2-4, is as follows: GAGVSQSPRYKVAKRGQDVALRCDPISGHVSLFWYQQALGQGPEFLTYFQNEAQLDKSGLPSDRFFAERPEGSVSTLKIQRTQQEDSAVYLCASSLVVYGNQYFGAGTRLSVL.

Comment on this clonotype: The missing conserved phenylalanine or tryptophan at the end of this CDR3 makes a read error likely. This chain joins TRBV5-1 and TRBJ2-7; 13 nucleotides align to TRBD2. The CDR3 loop spans 18 amino acids. Losses at the gene ends were 3 bases for V and 2 bases for J; bases not matched to a gene: 11. CDR1 and CDR2 (germline): SGHRS, YFSETQ. The CDR3 DNA sequence: TGCGCCAGCAGCTCTTTAACTAGCGGGAGGGATACGCCCTACGAGCAGTACTCC. Amino acids: CASSSLTSGRDTPYEQYS.

This clonotype was detected a few times. The chain joins TRBV6-2 or TRBV6-3 to TRBJ2-2; D gene uncertain. Deletions cut 0 bases from V and 3 bases from J, with 5 bases between. This CDR3 has 14 amino acids. Per the germline V gene, CDR1 is MNHEY and CDR2 is SVGEGT. The CDR3 protein is CASSYSLDTGELFF. The DNA for the CDR3 is TGTGCCAGCAGTTACTCGCTCGACACCGGGGAGCTGTTTTTT.